Presented here are 17 T cell receptor beta chains from one specimen sequenced in a study of cytomegalovirus exposure and HLA in healthy donors. The primer mix had 60 Vbeta and 13 Jbeta primers. Sequencing used immunoSEQ multiplex PCR; TCRdb keeps in-frame clones, though not all of them. The sample yields over 100,000 clones, around 77% seen once. The sample was PBMCs. These receptor sequences come from a male donor in good health and CMV-seropositive.

V and J are TRBV30 and TRBJ1-4, with D perhaps TRBD1 (5 bases). The CDR3 is 16 residues long. Germline V gene lookup returns CDR1 GTSNPN and CDR2 SVGIG (reference sequence). The V end lost 0 bases, the J end lost 3 bases, and 14 bases lay between the germline ends. CDR3 coding DNA: TGTGCCTGGAGTGTACGAAGGAAGGGGTCTAATGAAAAACTGTTTTTT. Translation: CAWSVRRKGSNEKLFF.

The chain links TRBV27 to TRBJ1-1, with unresolved D. Per germline, CDR1 MNHEY and CDR2 SMNVEV (reference sequence). The germline V and J ends were trimmed by 3 bases and 7 bases, with 15 bases remaining between them. The CDR3 is made up of 14 amino acids. The CDR3 protein is CASSLQWTTREAFF. CDR3 sequence (DNA): TGTGCCAGCAGTTTGCAATGGACTACCCGTGAAGCTTTCTTT.

The V and J genes are TRBV5-1 and TRBJ1-1; TRBD1 matches at 8 bases. With 3 bases clipped from V and 11 bases from J, the junction kept 6 bases outside the gene matches. The CDR3 totals 12 residues. Per germline, CDR1 SGHRS and CDR2 YFSETQ. DNA of the CDR3: TGCGCCAGCAGCTCGGACAGGGTATCTGCTTTCTTT. Its protein product is CASSSDRVSAFF. Using reference TRBV5-1 and TRBJ1-1 for the parts outside the CDR3, the full variable domain is KAGVTQTPRYLIKTRGQQVTLSCSPISGHRSVSWYQQTPGQGLQFLFEYFSETQRNKGNFPGRFSGRQFSNSRSEMNVSTLELGDSALYLCASSSDRVSAFFGQGTRLTVV.

This sequence joins TRBV28 and TRBJ2-1; 10 nucleotides match TRBD2. The germline CDR1 and CDR2 sequences are MDHEN and SYDVKM. V lost 2 bases, J lost 5 bases, and 3 bases stayed unmatched. This CDR3 region has 15 residues. The CDR3: CASSLLAGVHNEQFF. In DNA, the CDR3 is TGTGCCAGCAGTTTACTAGCGGGAGTCCACAATGAGCAGTTCTTC.

The J gene is TRBJ2-6, the V gene TRBV6-5, with D perhaps TRBD2 (5 bases). Trimming cost V 8 bases and J 2 bases, with 7 bases left between them. CDR1 is MNHEY, CDR2 SVGAGI, per germline. The CDR3 is made up of 13 amino acids. CDR3 DNA sequence: TGTGCCAGCTCGAGGGCTGGGGCCAACGTCCTGACTTTC. Encoded protein: CASSRAGANVLTF.

Only a few counts were recorded for this clone. J is TRBJ2-5 and V is TRBV29-1; a weak D match, TRBD2 (6 bases). Trimming pared 6 bases from V and 5 bases from J, leaving 19 bases between. This CDR3 has 14 amino acids. Germline V gene sequence: CDR1 SQVTM, CDR2 ANQGSEA. In DNA form, the CDR3 reads TGCAGCGTCTCCTACCCAGGGAGGATGGAGACCCAGTACTTC. Residues: CSVSYPGRMETQYF.

The rearrangement joins TRBV5-4 to TRBJ2-3; no clear D. The germline gives CDR1 SGHNT, CDR2 YYREEE (reference sequence). V lost 4 bases to trimming and J lost 4 bases, with 10 bases between them. This CDR3 region has 13 residues. CDR3 amino acids: CASSLRGADTQYF. Here the CDR3 DNA reads TGTGCCAGCAGCCTGAGAGGAGCAGATACGCAGTATTTT.

The V and J genes are TRBV15 and TRBJ2-3; D may be TRBD1 (5 bases). This CDR3 comprises 15 residues. The germline V gene has CDR1 LNHNV and CDR2 YYDKDF (reference sequence). The V gene lost 7 bases and the J gene lost 4 bases, with 18 bases spanning the gap. CDR3 sequence reads: CATKSQQVRADTQYF. The CDR3 nucleotides are TGTGCCACCAAATCACAGCAAGTCAGGGCAGATACGCAGTATTTT.

The chain employs TRBV7-2 and TRBJ1-2; D possibly corresponds to TRBD1 (6 bases). V lost 1 base to trimming and J lost 0 bases, with 9 bases between them. CDR3 size: 15 residues. CDR1 and CDR2 from the germline V gene are SGHTA and FQGNSA. The CDR3 reads CASSLGTVPNYGYTF. CDR3 DNA: TGTGCCAGCAGCTTAGGGACAGTTCCTAACTATGGCTACACCTTC.

This clone has only one observation. One junction end does not reproduce the germline sequence, and a read error may be involved. This chain connects TRBV7-9 to TRBJ2-5, with no clear D. Germline CDR1 SEHNR, CDR2 FQNEAQ (reference sequence). The CDR3 runs 12 residues. The DNA of the CDR3 is TGTTCCAGCAGCTTGGGCGAAGAGACCCAGTACTTC. This gives the protein CSSSLGEETQYF.

Only a few counts were recorded for this clone. Here the CDR3 reads CASSGGQGGYHEQFF. Here the CDR3 DNA reads TGTGCCAGCAGCGGGGGACAGGGAGGGTACCATGAGCAGTTCTTC. The chain joins TRBV5-6 to TRBJ2-1, with 9 bases aligning to TRBD1. The CDR3 totals 15 residues. V lost 4 bases to trimming and J lost 8 bases; unmatched junction nucleotides: 10. CDR1 is SGHDT, CDR2 YYEEEE, per germline. Supplemented by reference TRBV5-6 and TRBJ2-1, the full variable domain reads DAGVTQSPTHLIKTRGQQVTLRCSPKSGHDTVSWYQQALGQGPQFIFQYYEEEERQRGNFPDRFSGHQFPNYSSELNVNALLLGDSALYLCASSGGQGGYHEQFFGPGTRLTVL.

V usage is TRBV28 and J usage is TRBJ2-3; D gene ambiguous. Germline assignment: CDR1 MDHEN and CDR2 SYDVKM. Trimming stripped 7 bases from V and 0 bases from J, with 14 bases between. The CDR3 covers 15 residues. Here the CDR3 reads CASTSGASSTDTQYF. The CDR3 DNA reads TGTGCCAGCACGTCCGGAGCGTCTAGCACAGATACGCAGTATTTT.

The chain uses TRBV4-3 and TRBJ2-7; tentatively, D is TRBD1 (6 bases). Germline lookup yields CDR1 LGHNA and CDR2 YSLEER. CDR3 length: 14 residues. V lost 2 bases and J 3 bases, leaving 11 bases between the germline ends. Here the CDR3 DNA reads TGCGCCAGCAGCCAACAACCAGGGGTCTACGAGCAGTACTTC. This gives the protein CASSQQPGVYEQYF.

The rearrangement links TRBV28 to TRBJ2-2, with TRBD2 identical over 7 bases. This CDR3 is built from 13 residues. V shed 4 bases and J 7 bases; nucleotides not matched to a gene: 3. CDR1 and CDR2 (germline): MDHEN, SYDVKM. The CDR3 protein is CASSSPSGGELFF. The CDR3 region has the DNA TGTGCCAGCAGTTCGCCTAGCGGCGGGGAGCTGTTTTTT.

The rearrangement joins TRBV19 to TRBJ1-1; D unclear. There are 11 residues in the CDR3. Trimming shortened V by 7 bases and J by 1 base, and 4 bases separated the two germline ends. Germline V gives CDR1 LNHDA, CDR2 SQIVND (reference sequence). CDR3 in DNA: TGTGCCAGTACCCGGAACACTGAAGCTTTCTTT. It translates to CASTRNTEAFF.

This rearrangement joins TRBV30 to TRBJ2-7; D is undetermined. The V end lost 0 bases, the J end lost 6 bases, and 12 bases lay between the germline ends. CDR1 GTSNPN and CDR2 SVGIG come from the germline V gene (reference sequence). The CDR3 contains 13 residues. In DNA form, the CDR3 reads TGTGCCTGGAGTGTGACGAGGCGATCCGAGCAGTACTTC. It translates to CAWSVTRRSEQYF. The variable domain in full, completed from reference TRBV30 and TRBJ2-7, reads SQTIHQWPATLVQPVGSPLSLECTVEGTSNPNLYWYRQAAGRGLQLLFYSVGIGQISSEVPQNLSASRPQDRQFILSSKKLLLSDSGFYLCAWSVTRRSEQYFGPGTRLTVT.

CDR3 bases: TGTGCCAGCAGCCAAGATAAACTAGCCCCCCTTGGCAATGAGCAGTTCTTC. It encodes CASSQDKLAPLGNEQFF. The V gene is TRBV4-2, the J gene TRBJ2-1; tentatively, D is TRBD2 (6 bases). Germline lookup yields CDR1 LGHNA and CDR2 YNFKEQ. This CDR3 has 17 residues. V shed 0 bases and J shed 6 bases, with 18 bases lying between them.